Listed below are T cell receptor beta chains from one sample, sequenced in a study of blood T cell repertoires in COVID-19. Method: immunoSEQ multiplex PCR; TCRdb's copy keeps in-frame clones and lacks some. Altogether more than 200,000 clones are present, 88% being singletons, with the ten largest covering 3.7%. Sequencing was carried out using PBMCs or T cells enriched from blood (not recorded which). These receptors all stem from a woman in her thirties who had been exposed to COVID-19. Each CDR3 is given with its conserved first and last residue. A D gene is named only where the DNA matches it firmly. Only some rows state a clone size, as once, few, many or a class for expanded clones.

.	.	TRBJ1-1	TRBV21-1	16	CASSKEEGTLNTEAFF	TGTGCCAGCAGCAAAGAGGAGGGGACCTTGAACACTGAAGCTTTCTTT
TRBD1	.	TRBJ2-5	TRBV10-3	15	CAISPRDRGQETQYF	TGTGCCATCAGTCCCCGGGACAGGGGGCAAGAGACCCAGTACTTC
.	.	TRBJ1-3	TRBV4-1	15	CASSQAGRAGNTIYF	TGCGCCAGCAGCCAGGCCGGCAGGGCTGGAAACACCATATATTTT
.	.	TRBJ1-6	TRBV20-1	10	CRPPPLTLHF	TGCAGGCCTCCCCCGCTAACCCTCCACTTT
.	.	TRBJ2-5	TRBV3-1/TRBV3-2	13	CASSQAGRETQYF	TGTGCCAGCAGCCAAGCCGGTCGAGAGACCCAGTACTTC
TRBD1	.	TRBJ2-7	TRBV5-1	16	CASSLGLTGQGYEQYF	TGCGCCAGCAGCTTGGGTCTAACGGGACAGGGCTACGAGCAGTACTTC
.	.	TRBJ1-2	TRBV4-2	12	CASSRTFGGYTF	TGTGCCAGCAGCCGAACTTTCGGGGGCTACACCTTC
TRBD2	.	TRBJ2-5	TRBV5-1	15	CASSLPGLIRETQYF	TGCGCCAGCAGCTTACCGGGACTAATCAGGGAGACCCAGTACTTC
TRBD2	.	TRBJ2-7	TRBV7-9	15	CASSSGLAGDWEQYF	TGTGCCAGCAGCTCTGGACTAGCGGGAGACTGGGAGCAGTACTTC
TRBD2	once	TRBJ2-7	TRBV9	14	CASSAGLAGHEQYF	TGTGCCAGCAGCGCGGGACTAGCGGGTCACGAGCAGTACTTC
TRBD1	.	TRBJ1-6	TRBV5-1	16	CASSGGPGQGNSPLHF	TGCGCCAGCAGCGGGGGACCGGGACAGGGGAATTCACCCCTCCACTTT
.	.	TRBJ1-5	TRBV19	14	CASSGVEAYQPQHF	TGTGCCAGTAGTGGGGTGGAGGCTTATCAGCCCCAGCATTTT
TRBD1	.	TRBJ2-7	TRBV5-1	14	CASSHRTGSDEQYF	TGCGCCAGCAGCCACCGGACAGGGAGCGACGAGCAGTACTTC
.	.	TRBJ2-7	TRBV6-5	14	CASGRTTKAYEQYF	TGTGCCAGCGGTCGGACTACCAAGGCCTACGAGCAGTACTTC
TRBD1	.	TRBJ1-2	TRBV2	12	CAKTRDRIAYTF	TGTGCCAAAACGCGGGACAGGATAGCCTACACCTTC
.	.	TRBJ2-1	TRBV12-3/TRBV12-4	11	CASSLVREQFF	TGTGCCAGCAGTTTGGTTCGGGAGCAGTTCTTC
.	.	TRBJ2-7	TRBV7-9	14	CASSPQVRTGEQYF	TGTGCCAGCAGCCCACAGGTGAGGACCGGGGAGCAGTACTTC
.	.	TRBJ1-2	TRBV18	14	CASSPLTGSLGYTF	TGTGCCAGCTCACCACTAACAGGATCATTAGGCTACACCTTC
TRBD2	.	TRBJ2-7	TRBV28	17	CASSIPAMGLAGDEQYF	TGTGCCAGCAGTATACCCGCTATGGGACTAGCGGGAGACGAGCAGTACTTC
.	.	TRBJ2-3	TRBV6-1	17	CASSERVSGVNTDTQYF	TGTGCCAGCAGTGAAAGGGTTAGCGGAGTGAACACAGATACGCAGTATTTT
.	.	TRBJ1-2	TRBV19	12	CASSAYRVGYTF	TGTGCCAGTAGTGCTTACAGGGTTGGCTACACCTTC
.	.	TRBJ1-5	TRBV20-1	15	CSASMQVSLNQPQHF	TGCAGTGCTAGTATGCAGGTCAGCCTCAATCAGCCCCAGCATTTT
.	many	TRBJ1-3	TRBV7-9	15	CASSLASGSGNTIYF	TGTGCCAGCAGCTTAGCCAGTGGCTCTGGAAACACCATATATTTT
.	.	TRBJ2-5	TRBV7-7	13	CASSLYPQETQYF	TGTGCTAGCAGCTTATATCCGCAAGAGACCCAGTACTTC
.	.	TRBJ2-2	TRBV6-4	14	CASSDLYNTGELFF	TGTGCCAGCAGTGACTTATATAACACCGGGGAGCTGTTTTTT
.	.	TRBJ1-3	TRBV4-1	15	CASSQEGASGNTIYF	TGCGCCAGCAGCCAAGAAGGGGCCTCTGGAAACACCATATATTTT
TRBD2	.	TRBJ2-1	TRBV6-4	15	CASSASGRNYNEQFF	TGTGCCAGCAGTGCTAGCGGGAGGAACTACAATGAGCAGTTCTTC